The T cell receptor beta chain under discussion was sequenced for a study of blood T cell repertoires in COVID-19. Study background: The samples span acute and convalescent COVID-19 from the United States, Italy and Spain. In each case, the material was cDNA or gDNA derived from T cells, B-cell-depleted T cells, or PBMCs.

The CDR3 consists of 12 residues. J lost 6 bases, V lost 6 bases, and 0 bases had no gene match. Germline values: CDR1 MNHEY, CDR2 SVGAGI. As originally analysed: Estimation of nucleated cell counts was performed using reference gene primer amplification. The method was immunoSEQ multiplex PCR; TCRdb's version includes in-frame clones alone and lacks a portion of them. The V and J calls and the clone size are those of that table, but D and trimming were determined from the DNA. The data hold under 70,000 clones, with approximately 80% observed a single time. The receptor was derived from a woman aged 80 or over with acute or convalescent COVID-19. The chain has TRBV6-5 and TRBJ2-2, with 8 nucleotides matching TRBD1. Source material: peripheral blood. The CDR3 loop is CASRQGAGELFF. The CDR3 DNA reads TGTGCCAGCAGACAGGGGGCCGGGGAGCTGTTTTTT.